This T cell receptor beta chain derives from a study of graft-versus-host responses after intestinal transplantation. Study-wide background: Multivisceral, liver-intestinal, or isolated intestinal transplants were received by the recipients. Anti-thymocyte globulin induction preceded 2 to 4 years of tacrolimus and steroid maintenance in all recipients.

Only in-frame clones appear in the TCRdb table, and some are missing; sequencing was by immunoSEQ multiplex PCR. The sample consists of 55,000 to 75,000 clones, 84% of them appearing once. Findings and limits, study-wide: Some patients had graft-donor T cell macrochimerism. In their allografts, the ratios of graft-versus-host to host-versus-graft T cell clones were high.

A remark on this clone: Antigen specificity is unknown.

With 0 bases removed from V and 7 bases from J, the gap between germline ends came to 14 bases. The CDR3 totals 15 residues. Germline CDR1 is SGHNT and CDR2 is YYREEE (reference sequence). The J gene is TRBJ2-1, the V gene TRBV5-4; possibly TRBD1 for D (6 bases). The TCR comes from a human donor who was the organ donor for an intestinal transplant. The starting material was unstimulated CD4+ T cells sorted from spleen or lymph node cells, obtained before transplant. Here the CDR3 reads CASSLGSGARNEQFF. In DNA form, the CDR3 reads TGTGCCAGCAGCTTGGGGTCAGGGGCTCGGAATGAGCAGTTCTTC.